The 9 T cell receptor beta chains below were found in one sample sequenced in a study of neurological immune-mediated disorders. Each CDR3 protein is one row after TCRdb ran MiXCR on the 5' RACE reads. The profile shows roughly 31,000 distinct CDR3 sequences, over 4% of them singletons. The sequencing input was PBMCs. The origin of the receptors is a man aged 18 to 30 in good health.

This clonotype was detected ten times or more. The J gene is TRBJ2-2, the V gene TRBV20-1; perhaps TRBD1 as D (5 bases). In germline, CDR1 is DFQATT, CDR2 SNEGSKA (reference sequence). Trimming removed 5 bases from V and 1 base from J, with 8 bases in between. The CDR3 length is 13 residues. The CDR3: CSAWGKNTGELFF. The CDR3 coding sequence is TGCAGTGCTTGGGGCAAGAACACCGGGGAGCTGTTTTTT.

The table lists this clonotype with many counts. The rearrangement joins TRBV9 to TRBJ2-1; D gene uncertain. CDR1 is SGDLS, CDR2 YYNGEE, per germline. Trimming took 4 bases from V and 2 from J, leaving 13 bases between them. The CDR3 is 15 amino acids. The CDR3 DNA reads TGTGCCAGCAGCCAACAAGTCCAGGCCTACAATGAGCAGTTCTTC. Its protein is CASSQQVQAYNEQFF.

This clonotype was recorded at least ten times. The chain combines TRBV12-3 or TRBV12-4 with TRBJ2-7; D might be TRBD1 (6 bases). The CDR3 is made up of 15 amino acids. The germline V and J ends were trimmed by 3 bases and 7 bases, with 19 bases remaining between them. The CDR3 DNA is TGTGCCAGCAGTTTTGTTGGGACACCGCCTTTGGAGCAGTACTTC. It yields the protein CASSFVGTPPLEQYF.

At least ten counts were recorded for this clonotype. J is TRBJ1-1 and V is TRBV5-1; D gene uncertain. Germline CDR1 and CDR2: SGHRS and YFSETQ. V was shortened by 4 bases and J by 4 bases, with 20 bases between the two germline ends. The CDR3 covers 16 residues. In DNA form, the CDR3 reads TGCGCCAGCAGCCCCCGGCTGGGGTCGGGAGGCACTGAAGCTTTCTTT. It specifies CASSPRLGSGGTEAFF.

This clonotype was found many times. V is TRBV4-2 and J is TRBJ2-5; 8 bases map to TRBD2. Germline V gene sequence: CDR1 LGHNA, CDR2 YNFKEQ. CDR3 length: 16 residues. After removal of 1 base from V and 2 bases from J, the junction contained 6 bases not matched to a gene. CDR3: CASSQGRGDWQETQYF. DNA of the CDR3: TGTGCCAGCAGCCAAGGGCGGGGGGATTGGCAAGAGACCCAGTACTTC.

This clonotype has at least ten counts. The V and J genes are TRBV5-1 and TRBJ2-3; D may be TRBD1 (6 bases). This CDR3 comprises 17 residues. CDR1 is SGHRS, CDR2 YFSETQ, per germline. V lost 0 bases and J lost 1, with 15 bases in between. CDR3 in amino acids: CASSLAVDRFGTDTQYF. The CDR3 DNA reads TGCGCCAGCAGCTTGGCCGTAGACAGGTTCGGCACAGATACGCAGTATTTT. Full variable domain (missing parts from reference TRBV5-1 and TRBJ2-3): KAGVTQTPRYLIKTRGQQVTLSCSPISGHRSVSWYQQTPGQGLQFLFEYFSETQRNKGNFPGRFSGRQFSNSRSEMNVSTLELGDSALYLCASSLAVDRFGTDTQYFGPGTRLTVL.

This clonotype has a count of ten or more. The V gene is TRBV7-6, the J gene TRBJ1-1; weak D call: TRBD1 (6 bases). Trimming removed 1 base at V and 7 bases at J, with 13 bases between. CDR3 length: 14 residues. Germline lookup yields CDR1 SGHVS and CDR2 FNYEAQ. The CDR3 loop is CASSLGMGALEAFF. The CDR3, as DNA: TGTGCCAGCAGCTTAGGGATGGGGGCCCTTGAAGCTTTCTTT.

Worth noting for this clonotype: Its ends do not fully match the called genes, so a read error is possible. The gene calls are TRBV5-6 and TRBJ2-1; TRBD2 agrees at 9 bases. CDR3 length: 16 residues. From germline, CDR1 is SGHDT and CDR2 YYEEEE. The CDR3 protein is CASSAGGSGGTFNEVF. Written as DNA, the CDR3 is TGTGCCAGCAGCGCCGGGGGGAGCGGGGGGACCTTCAACGAGGTCTTC.

This clonotype came up many times. This chain links TRBV6-5 with TRBJ2-7; D might be TRBD2 (6 bases). Germline V gives CDR1 MNHEY, CDR2 SVGAGI. V lost 5 bases, J lost 3 bases, and 17 bases lay in between. This CDR3 has 15 amino acids. The CDR3 DNA sequence: TGTGCCAGCAGTGCGGGACCGACCATTCTCTACGAGCAGTACTTC. Amino acids: CASSAGPTILYEQYF.